This is a list of T cell receptor beta chains from one sample in a study of CD8 T cells in Susac syndrome. TCRdb re-derived calls from the immunoSEQ multiplex PCR reads in MiXCR, one entry per CDR3 protein. The table has approximately 170,000 distinct CDR3 sequences, about 92% seen once. The sample consisted of CD4+ T cells from PBMCs. The receptors shown here come from a human donor in good health. The CDR3 runs from the conserved cysteine through the conserved F or W. Each record gives: V gene, clone size, CDR3 length, D gene, J gene, CDR3 protein, CDR3 DNA. D genes are given only for firm matches. Where a row states a size, it is once, few, many or the class of an expanded clone; other rows omit it.

TRBV13	-	14	-	TRBJ1-5	CASSSWPTNQPQHF	TGTGCCAGCAGCTCCTGGCCTACTAATCAGCCCCAGCATTTT
TRBV5-1	-	16	TRBD2	TRBJ2-1	CASSLVRSGSYNEQFF	TGCGCCAGCAGCTTGGTTCGTAGCGGGAGTTACAATGAGCAGTTCTTC
TRBV28	few	16	TRBD2	TRBJ2-7	CASSPSGASGKYEQYF	TGTGCCAGCAGTCCCTCCGGGGCTAGCGGGAAGTACGAGCAGTACTTC
TRBV5-1	-	14	-	TRBJ2-7	CASRHGTQSYEQYF	TGCGCCAGCAGACACGGGACACAGTCCTACGAGCAGTACTTC
TRBV7-9	-	14	TRBD1	TRBJ2-7	CASSSTGKGYEQYF	TGTGCCAGCAGCTCGACAGGGAAGGGGTACGAGCAGTACTTC
TRBV30	-	15	TRBD1	TRBJ2-4	CAWTPWGQGYGIQYF	TGTGCCTGGACCCCTTGGGGACAGGGGTATGGCATTCAGTACTTC
TRBV28	-	12	-	TRBJ2-3	CASSLVRYTQYF	TGTGCCAGCAGTTTAGTACGGTATACGCAGTATTTT
TRBV20-1	-	17	TRBD1	TRBJ2-3	CSARTGDPGLRTDTQYF	TGCAGTGCTAGAACAGGGGACCCCGGGTTGCGCACAGATACGCAGTATTTT
TRBV28	-	12	-	TRBJ2-1	CASSPPGAEQFF	TGTGCCAGCAGCCCCCCCGGGGCTGAGCAGTTCTTC
TRBV5-1	few	13	-	TRBJ2-5	CASSFGAEETQYF	TGCGCCAGCAGCTTTGGGGCAGAAGAGACCCAGTACTTC
TRBV4-1	-	18	-	TRBJ2-2	CASSQDLPSVRGTGELFF	TGCGCCAGCAGCCAAGATCTTCCTAGCGTAAGGGGCACCGGGGAGCTGTTTTTT
TRBV29-1	-	12	-	TRBJ1-2	CSVEGQGYGYTF	TGCAGCGTTGAAGGGCAGGGCTATGGCTACACCTTC
TRBV7-2	-	13	-	TRBJ1-5	CASSPTGFQPQHF	TGTGCCAGCAGCCCTACAGGGTTCCAGCCCCAGCATTTT
TRBV5-5	-	15	-	TRBJ2-3	CASSLTRASTDTQYF	TGTGCCAGCAGCTTGACACGGGCTAGCACAGATACGCAGTATTTT
TRBV29-1	-	14	TRBD2	TRBJ2-3	CSVAGLATHGTQYF	TGCAGCGTTGCGGGACTAGCAACGCACGGGACGCAGTATTTT
TRBV12-3/TRBV12-4	-	14	-	TRBJ2-2	CASSSGQSAGELFF	TGTGCCAGCAGCTCCGGACAGTCGGCCGGGGAGCTGTTTTTT
TRBV30	-	10	-	TRBJ1-2	CAWRKWGYTF	TGTGCCTGGAGAAAGTGGGGCTACACCTTC
TRBV12-3/TRBV12-4	-	16	TRBD1	TRBJ2-2	CASRLTGTGSTGELFF	TGTGCCAGCAGACTAACCGGGACAGGGTCCACCGGGGAGCTGTTTTTT
TRBV5-1	-	22	TRBD2	TRBJ2-3	CASSLARVTSGRRAPAPDTQYF	TGCGCCAGCAGCTTGGCCAGGGTGACTAGCGGGAGGAGGGCACCAGCACCAGATACGCAGTATTTT
TRBV19	-	13	-	TRBJ2-3	CASSQRGPDTQYF	TGTGCCAGTAGTCAGAGAGGTCCAGATACGCAGTATTTT
TRBV20-1	-	15	TRBD2	TRBJ2-1	CSAERRGLSDSEQFF	TGCAGTGCTGAGAGGCGGGGGTTAAGTGATAGTGAGCAGTTCTTC
TRBV24-1	-	14	-	TRBJ2-1	CATSDTRVYNEQFF	TGTGCCACCAGTGATACGCGGGTCTACAATGAGCAGTTCTTC
TRBV29-1	-	13	-	TRBJ1-1	CSVEGAGNTEAFF	TGCAGCGTTGAAGGCGCAGGGAACACTGAAGCTTTCTTT
TRBV6-4	-	15	-	TRBJ2-1	CASSVDGLFNNEQFF	TGTGCCAGCAGTGTGGACGGGCTGTTTAACAATGAGCAGTTCTTC
TRBV6-5	-	17	TRBD2	TRBJ2-3	CASSYWGLAASTDTQYF	TGTGCCAGCAGTTACTGGGGACTAGCGGCTAGCACAGATACGCAGTATTTT
TRBV20-1	-	15	TRBD2	TRBJ2-5	CSARPGLAGKETQYF	TGCAGTGCTAGACCCGGACTAGCGGGAAAAGAGACCCAGTACTTC
TRBV24-1	-	16	-	TRBJ2-5	CATSDRTGTAQETQYF	TGTGCCACCAGTGATAGGACCGGGACCGCACAAGAGACCCAGTACTTC
TRBV3-1	-	17	TRBD1	TRBJ1-2	CASSQALGQGLHYGYTF	TGTGCCAGCAGCCAAGCCCTTGGACAGGGACTTCACTATGGCTACACCTTC
TRBV5-1	-	16	TRBD2	TRBJ2-7	CASSLLGSGSSREQYF	TGCGCCAGCAGCTTGTTAGGTAGCGGGAGCTCCCGCGAGCAGTACTTC
TRBV7-2	few	16	TRBD1	TRBJ2-4	CASSSYRGREADIQYF	TGTGCCAGCAGCTCCTACAGGGGTAGGGAAGCTGACATTCAGTACTTC
TRBV7-8	-	16	-	TRBJ1-1	CASSLASDPSSKGAFF	TGTGCCAGCAGCTTAGCGTCGGACCCTTCATCCAAGGGAGCTTTCTTT
TRBV12-3/TRBV12-4	-	14	TRBD2	TRBJ2-5	CATIRRTSAETQYF	TGTGCCACCATCCGAAGGACTAGCGCGGAGACCCAGTACTTC
TRBV5-1	few	13	-	TRBJ2-1	CASSLGTYNEQFF	TGCGCCAGCAGCTTGGGCACGTACAATGAGCAGTTCTTC
TRBV10-1	once	12	TRBD1	TRBJ2-5	CASSGPGTAQYF	TGCGCCAGCAGTGGGCCAGGGACAGCGCAGTACTTC
TRBV28	few	14	-	TRBJ2-2	CASSLGGGAGELFF	TGTGCCAGCAGTTTAGGTGGAGGGGCCGGGGAGCTGTTTTTT
TRBV5-1	-	12	-	TRBJ1-2	CASSLGASGYTF	TGCGCCAGCAGCTTGGGGGCGAGTGGCTACACCTTC
TRBV6-5	-	13	-	TRBJ2-3	CAGGRGGTDTQYF	TGTGCCGGAGGTAGAGGGGGCACAGATACGCAGTATTTT
TRBV30	-	11	-	TRBJ2-2	CAWSSGGELFF	TGTGCCTGGAGTAGTGGCGGGGAGCTGTTTTTT
TRBV20-1	-	14	-	TRBJ2-7	CSASWSGPSYEQYF	TGCAGTGCTAGTTGGAGCGGCCCCTCCTACGAGCAGTACTTC
TRBV24-1	-	14	-	TRBJ2-2	CATSPGTNTGELFF	TGTGCCACCAGTCCAGGGACGAACACCGGGGAGCTGTTTTTT
TRBV7-2	-	15	-	TRBJ2-1	CASSLESGTYNEQFF	TGTGCCAGCAGCTTAGAGAGCGGAACCTACAATGAGCAGTTCTTC